A single sample gave rise to the 27 T cell receptor beta chains below, sequenced in a study of blood T cell repertoires in COVID-19. Assay used: immunoSEQ multiplex PCR; TCRdb lists only in-frame clones, some missing. The repertoire has 200,000 or so clones, about nine tenths of them found once; the top ten carry around 2.9%. The sequenced material came from peripheral blood. The receptors here all came from a woman aged 55-69 years with acute or convalescent COVID-19.

V is TRBV5-1 and J is TRBJ1-2; 7 positions match TRBD1. J gave up 5 bases and V 0 bases, and 10 bases lay outside the gene matches. Germline CDR1 is SGHRS and CDR2 is YFSETQ. This CDR3 region has 16 residues. Written as DNA, the CDR3 is TGCGCCAGCAGCTTGGAAGACAGGGCCTCAAGGTATGGCTACACCTTC. Translating it yields CASSLEDRASRYGYTF.

This sequence joins TRBV5-1 and TRBJ2-7, with 10 bases identical to TRBD2. The germline CDR1 and CDR2 sequences are SGHRS and YFSETQ. The CDR3 spans 17 residues. J lost 0 bases, V lost 1 base, and 7 bases had no gene match. The CDR3 DNA is TGCGCCAGCAGCTTGAAAGGACTAGCGGCGAGCTCCTACGAGCAGTACTTC. Amino acid sequence: CASSLKGLAASSYEQYF.

The chain has TRBV20-1 and TRBJ1-2, with a tentative D call TRBD1 (5 bases). Germline CDR1 reads DFQATT; CDR2 reads SNEGSKA (reference sequence). Trimming shortened V by 3 bases and J by 4 bases, and 15 bases separated the two germline ends. The CDR3 spans 14 residues. In DNA, the CDR3 is TGCAGTGCTAGTGGTCTGACAGCCGGCTATGGCTACACCTTC. Its translation: CSASGLTAGYGYTF.

V is TRBV7-8 and J is TRBJ2-2; 7 bases align to TRBD1. CDR1 and CDR2 from the germline V gene are SGHVS and FQNEAQ. The J segment lost 3 bases and the V segment lost 5 bases, leaving 9 bases of the junction unmatched. The CDR3 totals 16 residues. The CDR3 DNA is TGTGCCAGCAGCGTACAGGGGCTCATCGACACCGGGGAGCTGTTTTTT. This encodes CASSVQGLIDTGELFF. The variable domain in full, with the rest retrieved from reference TRBV7-8 and TRBJ2-2, is GAGVSQSPRYKVAKRGQDVALRCDPISGHVSLFWYQQALGQGPEFLTYFQNEAQLDKSGLPSDRFFAERPEGSVSTLKIQRTQQEDSAVYLCASSVQGLIDTGELFFGEGSRLTVL.

The chain links TRBV27 to TRBJ2-7; 10 bases are shared with TRBD1. The CDR3 is 16 amino acids. In germline, CDR1 is MNHEY, CDR2 SMNVEV (reference sequence). J was trimmed by 2 bases and V by 5 bases; bases with no gene match: 9. For the CDR3, the DNA is TGTGCCAGCAGTACCTGGGACAGGGGAAGTGCCTACGAGCAGTACTTC. It specifies CASSTWDRGSAYEQYF.

The chain couples TRBV19 to TRBJ1-6; 10 bases line up with TRBD1. Trimming at V came to 4 bases and at J to 8 bases, leaving 14 bases not matched to a gene. Germline V lookup: CDR1 LNHDA, CDR2 SQIVND (reference sequence). The CDR3 is made up of 18 amino acids. The CDR3: CASSTPNRPDRGHSPLHF. The CDR3 coding sequence is TGTGCCAGTAGTACCCCAAACCGTCCCGACAGGGGGCATTCACCCCTCCACTTT.

The rearrangement links TRBV5-4 to TRBJ2-3, with D uncertain. Germline values: CDR1 SGHNT, CDR2 YYREEE (reference sequence). CDR3 length: 13 residues. V was trimmed by 0 bases and J by 3 bases, leaving 5 bases between them. The CDR3 bases are TGTGCCAGCAGCTTGGGTCCTACAGATACGCAGTATTTT. It codes for CASSLGPTDTQYF.

The genes are TRBV6-5 and TRBJ2-7; TRBD2 matches 14 bases. The CDR3 is 15 amino acids. The trim removed 6 bases at V and 5 bases at J, leaving 6 bases unmatched. Germline CDR1 reads MNHEY; CDR2 reads SVGAGI. For the CDR3, the DNA is TGTGCCAGCAGACAGGGGACTAGCGGGAGAAACGAGCAGTACTTC. Protein sequence: CASRQGTSGRNEQYF.

The chain carries TRBV7-9 and TRBJ2-7; 7 bases map to TRBD2. The CDR3 is made up of 15 amino acids. Unmatched junction bases numbered 7, after V lost 2 bases and J lost 3 bases. Germline-derived CDR1 and CDR2 are SEHNR and FQNEAQ (reference sequence). The CDR3 nucleotides read TGTGCCAGCAGCTTATTCAAACCGGGGGGCTACGAGCAGTACTTC. Its protein product is CASSLFKPGGYEQYF.

V usage is TRBV5-1 and J usage is TRBJ1-1, with 8 nucleotides matching TRBD1. Per the germline V gene, CDR1 is SGHRS and CDR2 is YFSETQ. The length of the CDR3 is 12 residues. The J segment lost 8 bases and the V segment lost 4 bases, leaving 4 bases of the junction unmatched. DNA for the CDR3: TGCGCCAGCAGCCAAAACAGGGGGGAAGCTTTCTTT. The encoded protein is CASSQNRGEAFF.

V usage is TRBV28 and J usage is TRBJ1-6; 9 bases map to TRBD1. Germline loops: CDR1 MDHEN, CDR2 SYDVKM. The CDR3 spans 16 residues. V was clipped by 5 bases and J by 10 bases; unmatched bases: 12. CDR3 nucleotide sequence: TGTGCCAGCAGTAACCCGGTAGGGACAGGGAGATCACCCCTCCACTTT. Translating gives CASSNPVGTGRSPLHF. Full variable domain (missing parts from reference TRBV28 and TRBJ1-6): DVKVTQSSRYLVKRTGEKVFLECVQDMDHENMFWYRQDPGLGLRLIYFSYDVKMKEKGDIPEGYSVSREKKERFSLILESASTNQTSMYLCASSNPVGTGRSPLHFGNGTRLTVT.

V is TRBV3-1 (or the pseudogene TRBV3-2) and J is TRBJ1-5; D not resolved. The CDR3 loop spans 13 amino acids. Trimming removed 5 bases from V and 9 bases from J, with 14 bases in between. Per germline, CDR1 LGHDT and CDR2 YNNKEL (reference sequence). CDR3 region: CASSTHRSSPQHF. The CDR3 coding sequence is TGTGCCAGCAGCACCCATCGTAGTTCGCCCCAGCATTTT.

The gene calls are TRBV10-3 and TRBJ1-6; D gene uncertain. The ends were cut back, 6 bases at V and 7 bases at J, with 16 bases in the middle. The germline gives CDR1 ENHRY, CDR2 SYGVKD. There are 15 residues in the CDR3. The CDR3 DNA reads TGTGCCATCAGCCCCCATATGAGGGTGAATTCACCCCTCCACTTT. Protein: CAISPHMRVNSPLHF.

This clone was seen once. This chain joins TRBV7-8 and TRBJ1-1; a weak D match, TRBD1 (6 bases). V was trimmed by 0 bases and J by 1 base, leaving 9 bases between them. This CDR3 spans 15 amino acids. Germline loops: CDR1 SGHVS, CDR2 FQNEAQ. The CDR3 nucleotides are TGTGCCAGCAGCTTAGCGAACAGGGAGAACACTGAAGCTTTCTTT. Encoded protein: CASSLANRENTEAFF.

The rearrangement links TRBV9 to TRBJ2-3, with D tentatively TRBD1 (5 bases). Per germline, CDR1 SGDLS and CDR2 YYNGEE. This CDR3 is 14 amino acids long. The V end was cut by 2 bases, the J end by 0 bases, with 7 bases between. The CDR3, as DNA: TGTGCCAGCAGCGTGGGGCCTAGCACAGATACGCAGTATTTT. It is translated as CASSVGPSTDTQYF.

The chain couples TRBV3-1 (or the pseudogene TRBV3-2) to TRBJ1-1, with 7 bases matching TRBD1. The J segment lost 11 bases and the V segment lost 4 bases, leaving 4 bases of the junction unmatched. Per germline, CDR1 LGHDT and CDR2 YNNKEL (reference sequence). The length of the CDR3 is 11 residues. CDR3 loop: CASSRTGDAFF. The CDR3 nucleotides are TGTGCCAGCAGCCGTACAGGGGATGCTTTCTTT.

The J gene is TRBJ1-1, the V gene TRBV7-9, with 7 bases matching TRBD1. The CDR3 loop spans 15 amino acids. J lost 3 bases, V lost 5 bases, and 9 bases had no gene match. The germline CDR1 and CDR2 sequences are SEHNR and FQNEAQ (reference sequence). CDR3 DNA: TGTGCCAGCAGCAAGCTGACAGGGCGGGACACTGAAGCTTTCTTT. Its translation is CASSKLTGRDTEAFF.

This chain connects TRBV5-1 to TRBJ2-7, with 8 bases matching TRBD1. This CDR3 is built from 14 residues. V trimming: 0 bases; J trimming: 2 bases; junction bases outside the gene matches: 1. Looked up from germline, CDR1 is SGHRS and CDR2 is YFSETQ. The DNA for the CDR3 is TGCGCCAGCAGCTTGGTACAGGGGGCCTACGAGCAGTACTTC. Translating it yields CASSLVQGAYEQYF.

The CDR3: CASSFLGGETQYF. CDR3 sequence (DNA): TGTGCCAGCAGCTTCTTAGGCGGGGAGACCCAGTACTTC. V and J are TRBV13 and TRBJ2-5; tentative D call: TRBD2 (5 bases). Germline values: CDR1 PRHDT, CDR2 FYEKMQ (reference sequence). The V end was cut by 3 bases, the J end by 5 bases, with 10 bases between. CDR3 length: 13 residues.

The chain employs TRBV29-1 and TRBJ1-2, with 8 nucleotides matching TRBD1. The CDR3 runs 14 residues. V was pared by 5 bases and J by 4 bases, with 9 bases of the junction left unmatched. CDR1 is SQVTM, CDR2 ANQGSEA, per germline. Here the CDR3 DNA reads TGCAGCGTTTATCAGGGGGCGCGGAGCTATGGCTACACCTTC. Translated, it gives CSVYQGARSYGYTF.

The genes are TRBV19 and TRBJ2-3, with 7 bases matching TRBD2. The CDR3 length is 12 residues. Germline CDR1 is LNHDA and CDR2 is SQIVND (reference sequence). Trimming cost V 1 base and J 12 bases; bases outside gene matches: 4. As DNA, the CDR3 is TGTGCCAGTAGTATAGCGGGGGGTAAACAGTATTTT. Its translation is CASSIAGGKQYF.

The rearrangement links TRBV19 to TRBJ1-2; D is uncertain. The germline gives CDR1 LNHDA, CDR2 SQIVND (reference sequence). The CDR3 sequence is 13 residues long. The ends were cut back, 5 bases at V and 8 bases at J, with 15 bases in the middle. CDR3: CASSPREGTGYTF. For the CDR3, the DNA is TGTGCCAGTAGTCCCCGGGAGGGAACGGGCTACACCTTC. The full variable domain, in which reference TRBV19 and TRBJ1-2 provide the parts outside the CDR3, is DGGITQSPKYLFRKEGQNVTLSCEQNLNHDAMYWYRQDPGQGLRLIYYSQIVNDFQKGDIAEGYSVSREKKESFPLTVTSAQKNPTAFYLCASSPREGTGYTFGSGTRLTVV.

The gene calls are TRBV15 and TRBJ1-2; D is ambiguous. Looked up from germline, CDR1 is LNHNV and CDR2 is YYDKDF (reference sequence). The CDR3 is 13 residues long. Trimming shortened V by 1 base and J by 2 bases, and 5 bases separated the two germline ends. Here the CDR3 reads CATSRGQNYGYTF. In DNA, the CDR3 is TGTGCCACCAGCAGAGGGCAGAACTATGGCTACACCTTC.

The gene calls are TRBV15 and TRBJ1-1; D is perhaps TRBD1 (5 bases). V lost 5 bases and J lost 1, with 8 bases in between. From germline, CDR1 is LNHNV and CDR2 YYDKDF (reference sequence). The CDR3 sequence is 13 residues long. CDR3: CATSRQGNTEAFF. CDR3 nucleotide sequence: TGTGCCACCAGCCGCCAGGGGAACACTGAAGCTTTCTTT.

This chain connects TRBV29-1 to TRBJ2-3, with 10 bases fitting TRBD2. Germline-derived CDR1 and CDR2 are SQVTM and ANQGSEA. The junction had 5 bases not matched to a gene; V was cut back by 6 bases and J by 2 bases. The CDR3 length is 14 residues. The CDR3 protein is CSVWGTSVTDTQYF. The CDR3 nucleotides are TGCAGCGTGTGGGGGACTAGCGTCACAGATACGCAGTATTTT.

This chain joins TRBV21-1 and TRBJ2-7; the table's TRBD2 call for D was not verified on the DNA. TRBV21-1 constitutes a pseudogene. The CDR3 consists of 16 residues. The chain's CDR3 is CASSTRTNSGSYEQYF. The CDR3 DNA reads as TGTGCCAGCAGCACCCGAACGAATAGCGGTTCCTACGAGCAGTACTTC.

In its sample, this clone was seen once. The chain is built from TRBV9 and TRBJ2-3; TRBD2 might be the D (6 bases). The CDR3 contains 17 residues. The germline CDR1 and CDR2 sequences are SGDLS and YYNGEE. V was trimmed by 0 bases and J by 3 bases, leaving 17 bases between them. The CDR3 loop is CASSVAWGEQGTDTQYF. CDR3 sequence (DNA): TGTGCCAGCAGCGTAGCTTGGGGGGAACAAGGGACAGATACGCAGTATTTT.